The text below deals with one T cell receptor (beta chain). This clone was counted many times. The antigen this receptor binds is unknown. Within one base of it there is no much larger clone, and no base qualities were kept. This sample stems from a study of shared clonotypes between healthy human individuals (dated by TCRdb to 2019 to 2021). Looking at the study overall: The cohort included three men and a couple of women between 18 and 49 years of age. For each donor, three plates each were used for CD4 naive and CD4 memory, two plates were used for CD8 naive, and one plate was used for CD8 memory. To estimate repertoire size and how much clonotypes are shared between individuals, the study performed deep sequencing of blood TCR repertoires from about 5 healthy adults. Libraries were prepared and TCR repertoires were sequenced by different laboratories using diverse techniques, in order to increase sequencing depth and limit assay-specific biases. Per donor, leukapheresis produced somewhere between about 0.94 and 9.5 billion PBMCs.

TCR CDR3 regions were amplified from genomic DNA by multiplex PCR using the deep immunoSEQ assay. Extracted genomic DNA from each cell subset was spread evenly across all wells of several immunoSEQ 96-well plates, with each plate serving as a replicate. For sorted subsets, about 220 ng of genomic DNA, equivalent to 30,000 or so T cell genomes, went into each replicate PCR. The purified libraries were quantified using a Qubit 3.0 fluorometer, sized with a Bioanalyzer 2100, and then quantified again using the KAPA Library Quantification kit. A separate single-read 150-cycle Illumina NextSeq 550 flow cell was used to sequence each immunoSEQ 96-well plate. In the original analysis: Because only junctional sequences without quality scores were contained in the immunoSEQ output, filtering matching that applied to full-length reads could not be performed. Sequences were annotated with PyIR, a Python wrapper for IgBLAST v1.9, and V/J genes and CDR3 were assigned using IMGT germline references. Reads were filtered out if the reads had weak V/J assignments (E-value above 1e-6), no CDR3, stop codons, out-of-frame junctions, or ambiguous translated residues. A V3J clonotype was defined by an identical inferred V gene, J gene, and CDR3 amino acid sequence. Percentage overlap between repertoires was calculated by dividing the number of shared unique clonotypes by the size of the smaller repertoire. Repertoire richness was assessed with RTK rarefaction, the Chao1 estimator, and Recon v2.1 estimates of unobserved clonotypes. Generation probabilities for all TCRbeta clonotypes obtained by the gDNA method from a handful of donors were computed using OLGA. In its TCRdb copy, this immuneACCESS table keeps in-frame sequences only and misses some clones. Where compared with another copy, unresolved V genes explain less than half of these, and the others have no known cause. V and J calls and clone size are those listed in that table; D and trimming were worked out from the DNA. The sample table holds 850,000 to 1,200,000 clones, of which 60% to 80% were seen once. Nearly 1.5% of the sample rests with the top ten.

Here is what the overall study found, with its caveats: Pairwise subsampling indicated that sequencing depth was expected to affect the degree of clonotype sharing among donors. Because the study included only a small number of donors, the genetic and exposure-history diversity represented was limited. Larger estimated clonotype richness was generally found for naive subsets than for memory subsets. Sampling was limited to blood, and TCR repertoires in tissue likely differ from TCR repertoires in blood. Rarefaction of sorted-subset datasets indicated incomplete sequencing despite the large sequencing depth. Higher generation probabilities were observed for clonotypes shared by all four sorted-subset donors than for non-shared clonotypes. Sharing across a few donors was observed for roughly 5% of naive CD4, about 4% of naive CD8, over 2% of memory CD4, and approximately 0.41% of memory CD8 clonotypes.

Healthy HIV-negative adults with no recently reported acute infections or vaccinations were included as donors. Every donor was a Caucasian adult residing in Nashville, Tennessee, USA. Magnetic negative selection was used to enrich CD4+ T cells, after which naive cells were positively selected on CD45RA and the negative fraction became the memory subset. Blood was obtained by leukapheresis, after which PBMCs were separated by Ficoll-Histopaque density gradient centrifugation and cryopreserved in liquid nitrogen vapor phase. Analytical flow cytometry was used to check the purity and quantity of every magnetically sorted T cell population. Each sorted fraction had its genomic DNA isolated and then quantified by UV absorbance on a Nanodrop 2000c. The specimen was memory CD4+ T cells sorted from blood. What the cell subset or site label conveys for this sample: CD45RA-negative fraction. The sequence derives from a young man in good health.

At the DNA level, the sequence is TGCGCCAGCAGTCCCGGGACTTCCTATGGCTACACCTTC. Translated, it gives CASSPGTSYGYTF. The rearranged chain carries TRBV10-1 and TRBJ1-2; the D gene is perhaps TRBD1, from 5 matching bases. Trimming at the junction amounts to 5 bases on V and 4 bases on J, and the germline ends lie 11 bases apart. In the germline V gene (reference sequence), CDR1 corresponds to WNHNN and CDR2 to SYGVQD. The CDR3 has 13 amino acids, counting the end cysteine and phenylalanine. The read is trimmed to its CDR3 DNA, 39 bases read in frame from base 1.